This section outlines one T cell receptor beta chain sequence together with its context. Its antigen is as yet unknown. From germline, CDR1 is SEHNR and CDR2 FQNEAQ (reference sequence). J gave up 5 bases and V 5 bases, and 7 bases lay outside the gene matches. The CDR3 is 14 amino acids. Healthy bone marrow donors made up the cohort. This sample is part of a study of cytomegalovirus exposure and HLA in healthy donors. Broader study findings: In a later analysis, HLA-C alleles had the fewest associated TCRs, DRB1 alleles the most. Sequencing artifact likely explains a cluster of highly shared sequence variants. CMV serostatus alone was available as immune exposure information.

Primers: 60 Vbeta forward and 13 Jbeta reverse. Sequencing used immunoSEQ multiplex PCR; TCRdb keeps in-frame clones, though not all of them. The data contain more than 150,000 clones, more than 65% of them singletons. Sample: PBMCs. This sequence joins TRBV7-9 and TRBJ1-2; 8 bases align to TRBD1. The clonotype comes from a man over 45 in good health and CMV-seropositive. The CDR3 loop is CASSPGQGYYGYTF. For the CDR3, the DNA is TGTGCCAGCAGCCCAGGACAGGGTTATTATGGCTACACCTTC.